Below, 17 T cell receptor beta chains from the same sample are listed, as sequenced in a study of blood T cells in healthy people across ages. Primed by a sample-barcoded 5' primer and a J-beta primer mix, a second PCR proceeded for about 6 to 12 cycles. Each CDR3 protein gets one entry after TCRdb re-called the 5' RACE reads with MiXCR. The top ten hold less than 20% of the sample, which has 540,000 or so distinct CDR3 sequences, approximately 27% seen once. What was sequenced was blood. Receptor source: a woman aged 70-85 years in good health.

The CDR3 sequence is CASSLVTGGNQPQHF. In DNA, the CDR3 is TGTGCCAGCAGCTTAGTCACAGGGGGCAATCAGCCCCAGCATTTT. The chain combines TRBV7-2 with TRBJ1-5, with 7 bases matching TRBD1. Trimming cost V 1 base and J 2 bases; bases outside gene matches: 2. The CDR3 consists of 15 residues. Germline V lookup: CDR1 SGHTA, CDR2 FQGNSA.

The V gene is TRBV7-9, the J gene TRBJ1-3, with a weak D call TRBD1 (5 bases). Germline values: CDR1 SEHNR, CDR2 FQNEAQ (reference sequence). Trimming left V 1 base short and J 0 bases short, with 10 bases between. This CDR3 comprises 16 residues. The DNA for the CDR3 is TGTGCCAGCAGCTTAGATGGGGCCCACTCTGGAAACACCATATATTTT. It codes for CASSLDGAHSGNTIYF. Full variable domain (remainder filled in from reference TRBV7-9 and TRBJ1-3): DTGVSQNPRHKITKRGQNVTFRCDPISEHNRLYWYRQTLGQGPEFLTYFQNEAQLEKSRLLSDRFSAERPKGSFSTLEIQRTEQGDSAMYLCASSLDGAHSGNTIYFGEGSWLTVV.

This clonotype was counted a few times. The V gene is TRBV6-2 or TRBV6-3, the J gene TRBJ1-2; no clear D. The germline V gene encodes CDR1 MNHEY and CDR2 SVGEGT. This CDR3 contains 14 residues. Trimming pared 0 bases from V and 8 bases from J, leaving 13 bases between. The CDR3 region is CASSYSEQLYGYTF. DNA of the CDR3: TGTGCCAGCAGTTACTCGGAACAGTTGTACGGCTACACCTTC.

In this sample, this clonotype turned up many times. This sequence joins TRBV10-3 and TRBJ2-6; TRBD1 might be the D (5 bases). Trimming pared 3 bases from V and 0 bases from J, leaving 9 bases between. This CDR3 is built from 16 residues. From germline, CDR1 is ENHRY and CDR2 SYGVKD. The CDR3 reads CAISEGGHSGANVLTF. In DNA form, the CDR3 reads TGTGCCATCAGTGAAGGCGGACACTCTGGGGCCAACGTCCTGACTTTC.

Only a few counts were recorded for this clonotype. The chain joins TRBV10-3 to TRBJ2-1, with unresolved D. V was clipped by 6 bases and J by 7 bases, with 7 bases between them. Looked up from germline, CDR1 is ENHRY and CDR2 is SYGVKD. The CDR3 has 11 residues. As DNA, the CDR3 is TGTGCCATCAGGACTGCGAATGAGCAGTTCTTC. Amino acid sequence: CAIRTANEQFF.

This clonotype was seen only a few times. The CDR3 region has the DNA TGTGCCAGCAGTGGGCCGGGACAGTCGTACGAGCAGTACTTC. It specifies CASSGPGQSYEQYF. This chain links TRBV6-1 with TRBJ2-7, with 7 positions matching TRBD1. V lost 4 bases and J lost 4; bases outside the gene matches: 7. The CDR3 length is 14 residues. Germline V gene lookup returns CDR1 MNHNS and CDR2 SASEGT.

CDR3 loop: CASSYSRGQPQHF. CDR3 nucleotide sequence: TGTGCCAGCAGTTACTCGAGGGGTCAGCCCCAGCATTTT. The V and J genes are TRBV6-2 or TRBV6-3 and TRBJ1-5, with D possibly TRBD1 on 5 matching bases. Trimming took off 0 bases at V and 6 bases at J, with 6 bases between the two ends. Looked up from germline, CDR1 is MNHEY and CDR2 is SVGEGT. CDR3 length: 13 amino acids.

This clonotype was seen a few times. The DNA for the CDR3 is TGTGCCAGCAGTTTGGCCGGCGGGGGCTTTCTCGGCTATGGCTACACCTTC. Translation gives CASSLAGGGFLGYGYTF. This chain links TRBV28 with TRBJ1-2, with a tentative D call TRBD1 (6 bases). CDR1 MDHEN and CDR2 SYDVKM come from the germline V gene. Trimming took off 3 bases at V and 4 bases at J, with 21 bases between the two ends. The CDR3 contains 17 residues.

This clonotype has a handful of counts. The gene calls are TRBV9 and TRBJ2-7; 8 positions match TRBD1. With V trimmed by 4 bases and J by 7 bases, 10 bases remained unmatched. Looked up from germline, CDR1 is SGDLS and CDR2 is YYNGEE. The CDR3 is 14 residues long. CDR3 coding DNA: TGTGCCAGCAGCCCCCGGACAGGGACCCCAGAGCAGTACTTC. The encoded protein is CASSPRTGTPEQYF.

This clonotype has more than one count but fewer than ten. This chain joins TRBV9 and TRBJ1-4; D perhaps matches TRBD1 (6 bases). CDR1 is SGDLS and CDR2 is YYNGEE in the germline V gene. The CDR3 runs to 15 residues. Between the trimmed V and J ends, which lost 0 bases and 3 bases, there was a span of 9 bases. CDR3 bases: TGTGCCAGCAGCGTAGGGCAGGGGTCTAATGAAAAACTGTTTTTT. Amino acids: CASSVGQGSNEKLFF.

CDR3 amino acids: CASSYSGTVANEKLFF. The CDR3 nucleotides are TGTGCCAGCAGTTACTCAGGGACAGTTGCTAATGAAAAACTGTTTTTT. This chain links TRBV6-5 with TRBJ1-4, with TRBD1 matching over 7 bases. J lost 3 bases, V lost 0 bases, and 4 bases had no gene match. This CDR3 is built from 16 residues. The germline CDR1 and CDR2 sequences are MNHEY and SVGAGI.

The chain employs TRBV9 and TRBJ2-3; 10 bases align to TRBD2. V gave up 4 bases and J gave up 8 bases; unmatched junction bases: 16. The CDR3 is made up of 17 amino acids. Germline-derived CDR1 and CDR2 are SGDLS and YYNGEE. DNA of the CDR3: TGTGCCAGCAGCTCCGGCAGTAGCGGGGGGACGGACGGTACGCAGTATTTT. It is translated as CASSSGSSGGTDGTQYF.

The chain links TRBV7-2 to TRBJ2-1; perhaps TRBD2 as D (7 bases). The CDR3 sequence is 14 residues long. V lost 5 bases to trimming and J lost 9 bases, with 17 bases between them. In germline, CDR1 is SGHTA, CDR2 FQGNSA. The CDR3 DNA reads TGTGCCAGCAGCATAGGGGGGCCTAGCGGTGAGCAGTTCTTC. It yields the protein CASSIGGPSGEQFF. Combining the CDR3 with reference TRBV7-2 and TRBJ2-1 gives the whole variable domain GAGVSQSPSNKVTEKGKDVELRCDPISGHTALYWYRQSLGQGLEFLIYFQGNSAPDKSGLPSDRFSAERTGGSVSTLTIQRTQQEDSAVYLCASSIGGPSGEQFFGPGTRLTVL.

The table lists this clonotype with a few counts. The J gene is TRBJ1-1, the V gene TRBV20-1; perhaps TRBD1 as D (5 bases). This CDR3 comprises 14 residues. V lost 0 bases to trimming and J lost 5 bases, with 13 bases between them. Germline lookup yields CDR1 DFQATT and CDR2 SNEGSKA (reference sequence). The CDR3: CSARDSGARTEAFF. The CDR3 coding sequence is TGCAGTGCTAGAGATAGTGGGGCTAGGACTGAAGCTTTCTTT.

About this clonotype: The conserved phenylalanine or tryptophan normally closing the CDR3 is absent here, so this likely arose from a read error. The rearrangement joins TRBV29-1 to TRBJ1-1; D remains unclear. The CDR3 length is 13 residues. CDR1 is SQVTM and CDR2 is ANQGSEA in the germline V gene. The V and J ends lost 1 base and 0 bases respectively, with 6 bases between them. The CDR3 reads CSVEGQLNTEAFL. The CDR3 DNA reads as TGCAGCGTTGAAGGACAACTGAACACTGAAGCTTTCCTT.

This clonotype was seen repeatedly, ten times or more. This sequence joins TRBV7-9 and TRBJ2-5, with D possibly TRBD1 on 6 matching bases. V shed 0 bases and J shed 1 base, with 9 bases lying between them. Per germline, CDR1 SEHNR and CDR2 FQNEAQ (reference sequence). This CDR3 comprises 15 residues. CDR3 in amino acids: CASSLAQGGQETQYF. The DNA of the CDR3 is TGTGCCAGCAGCTTAGCCCAAGGGGGCCAAGAGACCCAGTACTTC.

This clonotype turned up a few times. The J gene is TRBJ2-7, the V gene TRBV20-1; the match to TRBD2 covers 7 bases. Per the germline V gene, CDR1 is DFQATT and CDR2 is SNEGSKA (reference sequence). The CDR3 is 13 amino acids. J lost 3 bases, V lost 3 bases, and 5 bases had no gene match. The CDR3 DNA reads as TGCAGTGCTAGTGGAGGGAGGGGCTACGAGCAGTACTTC. Translation gives CSASGGRGYEQYF.